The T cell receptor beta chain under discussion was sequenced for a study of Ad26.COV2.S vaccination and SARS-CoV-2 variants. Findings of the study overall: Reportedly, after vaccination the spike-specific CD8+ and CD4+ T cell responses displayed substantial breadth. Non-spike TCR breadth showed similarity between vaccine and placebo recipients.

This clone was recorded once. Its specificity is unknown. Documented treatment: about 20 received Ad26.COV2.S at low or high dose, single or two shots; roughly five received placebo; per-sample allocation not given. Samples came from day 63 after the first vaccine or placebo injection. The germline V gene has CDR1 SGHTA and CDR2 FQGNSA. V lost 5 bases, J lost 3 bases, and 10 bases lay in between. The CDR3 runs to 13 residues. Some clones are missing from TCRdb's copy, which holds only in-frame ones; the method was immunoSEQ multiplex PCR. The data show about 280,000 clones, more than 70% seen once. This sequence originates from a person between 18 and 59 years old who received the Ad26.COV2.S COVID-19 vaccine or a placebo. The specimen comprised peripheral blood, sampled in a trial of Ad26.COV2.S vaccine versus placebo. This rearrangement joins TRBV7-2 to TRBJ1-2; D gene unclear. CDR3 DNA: TGTGCCAGCAGCCTCGGGGAGGACTATGGCTACACCTTC. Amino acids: CASSLGEDYGYTF.